The 14 T cell receptor beta chains given below trace back to one sample, sequenced in a study of blood T cells in healthy people across ages. For the second PCR, which ran for roughly 6 to 12 cycles, a sample-barcoded 5' primer and a J-beta primer mix were used. TCRdb processed the 5' RACE reads anew with MiXCR; each CDR3 protein has one entry. The data contain some 640,000 distinct CDR3 sequences, 49% of them seen just once; the ten biggest clones take up 25% to 35%. Sequencing was carried out using blood. The receptor source for this set is a woman aged 60-70 years in good health.

In its sample, this clonotype was seen a few times. V usage is TRBV29-1 and J usage is TRBJ2-1; 9 bases match TRBD1. The length of the CDR3 is 12 residues. Germline CDR1 and CDR2: SQVTM and ANQGSEA. V shed 6 bases and J 8 bases; nucleotides not matched to a gene: 5. The CDR3 region has the DNA TGCAGCGTCGACAACAGGGGGCATGAGCAGTTCTTC. This translates into CSVDNRGHEQFF.

This clonotype has only a few counts. The chain has TRBV28 and TRBJ2-5, with D perhaps matching TRBD1 (6 bases). Deletions cut 5 bases from V and 5 bases from J, with 12 bases between. Germline CDR1 is MDHEN and CDR2 is SYDVKM. This CDR3 is 13 amino acids long. CDR3 sequence: CASSVPGDETQYF. CDR3 in DNA: TGTGCCAGCAGTGTCCCAGGGGACGAGACCCAGTACTTC. Looking up the rest from reference TRBV28 and TRBJ2-5 gives the full variable domain: DVKVTQSSRYLVKRTGEKVFLECVQDMDHENMFWYRQDPGLGLRLIYFSYDVKMKEKGDIPEGYSVSREKKERFSLILESASTNQTSMYLCASSVPGDETQYFGPGTRLLVL.

A note on this clonotype: Germline and junction disagree at one end, which may indicate a read error. The gene calls are TRBV29-1 and TRBJ2-5; possible D gene TRBD1, 6 bases. The CDR3 runs 12 residues. Germline V lookup: CDR1 SQVTM, CDR2 ANQGSEA. This chain's CDR3 is CGVAGVGETQYF. CDR3 coding DNA: TGCGGCGTTGCAGGGGTAGGGGAGACCCAGTACTTC.

The V and J genes are TRBV4-3 and TRBJ1-1, with D maybe TRBD1 (6 bases). The V and J ends lost 1 base and 6 bases respectively, with 9 bases between them. Germline values: CDR1 LGHNA, CDR2 YSLEER. This CDR3 region has 13 residues. The CDR3 nucleotides read TGCGCCAGCAGCCAAGGACAGGTCGCTGAAGCTTTCTTT. Its protein product is CASSQGQVAEAFF.

The gene calls are TRBV7-2 and TRBJ2-1, with 7 nucleotides matching TRBD2. From germline, CDR1 is SGHTA and CDR2 FQGNSA. The CDR3 extends over 16 amino acids. J was trimmed by 1 base and V by 0 bases; bases with no gene match: 3. DNA of the CDR3: TGTGCCAGCAGCTTAGCGTGGCGGGGGTCCTACAATGAGCAGTTCTTC. Amino acid sequence: CASSLAWRGSYNEQFF.

The chain employs TRBV14 and TRBJ2-1, with 9 bases fitting TRBD2. V gave up 2 bases and J gave up 7 bases; unmatched junction bases: 15. The CDR3 spans 18 residues. Germline CDR1 and CDR2: SGHDN and FVKESK. Here the CDR3 reads CASSQRRGGRAGGNEQFF. The DNA for the CDR3 is TGTGCCAGCAGCCAACGGAGAGGCGGGCGAGCGGGAGGAAATGAGCAGTTCTTC.

The chain links TRBV6-2 or TRBV6-3 to TRBJ1-1; TRBD1 matches at 7 bases. This CDR3 is built from 14 residues. Germline V lookup: CDR1 MNHEY, CDR2 SVGEGT. Losses at the gene ends were 5 bases for V and 5 bases for J; bases not matched to a gene: 8. CDR3 amino acids: CASSTKGAFTEAFF. The DNA for the CDR3 is TGTGCCAGCAGTACGAAGGGGGCATTTACTGAAGCTTTCTTT.

The V gene is TRBV7-9, the J gene TRBJ2-1; 7 nucleotides match TRBD1. Germline CDR1 is SEHNR and CDR2 is FQNEAQ (reference sequence). The junction had 11 bases not matched to a gene; V was cut back by 5 bases and J by 4 bases. The CDR3 spans 16 residues. CDR3 DNA: TGTGCCAGCAGCAGCATGACAGGGAAGGATTACAATGAGCAGTTCTTC. It specifies CASSSMTGKDYNEQFF.

This clonotype showed up just once. The gene calls are TRBV20-1 and TRBJ2-3, with D perhaps matching TRBD2 (6 bases). V was shortened by 3 bases and J by 0 bases, with 10 bases between the two germline ends. The length of the CDR3 is 14 residues. The germline V gene has CDR1 DFQATT and CDR2 SNEGSKA (reference sequence). The CDR3 here is CSASWAGSTDTQYF. In DNA form, the CDR3 reads TGCAGTGCTAGCTGGGCGGGAAGCACAGATACGCAGTATTTT.

The chain is built from TRBV4-3 and TRBJ2-7, with TRBD2 matching 10 bases. The length of the CDR3 is 17 residues. With V trimmed by 0 bases and J by 2 bases, 7 bases remained unmatched. Germline-derived CDR1 and CDR2 are LGHNA and YSLEER. The CDR3 sequence: CASSQDPLAGGTYEQYF. CDR3 DNA: TGCGCCAGCAGCCAAGATCCCTTAGCGGGAGGCACCTACGAGCAGTACTTC.

The chain links TRBV28 to TRBJ1-5; D gene unclear. This CDR3 has 14 residues. Between the trimmed V and J ends, which lost 5 bases and 6 bases, there was a span of 14 bases. Germline V CDR1 and CDR2: MDHEN, SYDVKM. The CDR3 loop is CASSEWVSGQPQHF. CDR3 nucleotides: TGTGCCAGCAGTGAGTGGGTGTCGGGTCAGCCCCAGCATTTT.

In this sample, this clonotype turned up a few times. The J gene is TRBJ2-5, the V gene TRBV29-1; TRBD1 matches 9 bases. The CDR3 consists of 14 residues. V gave up 4 bases and J gave up 4 bases; unmatched junction bases: 7. Germline V gene sequence: CDR1 SQVTM, CDR2 ANQGSEA. CDR3 protein: CSVGGQGRGETQYF. CDR3 nucleotides: TGCAGCGTTGGCGGACAGGGGAGGGGAGAGACCCAGTACTTC.

The rearrangement links TRBV9 to TRBJ2-1; TRBD1 matches 7 bases. This CDR3 spans 13 amino acids. Looked up from germline, CDR1 is SGDLS and CDR2 is YYNGEE. V shed 8 bases, J shed 6 bases, and the junction held 8 bases outside the gene matches. Here the CDR3 DNA reads TGTGCCAGTAACAGGGGTGGGTCCAATGAGCAGTTCTTC. It is translated as CASNRGGSNEQFF.

This sequence joins TRBV20-1 and TRBJ1-2, with D unclear. Germline assignment: CDR1 DFQATT and CDR2 SNEGSKA (reference sequence). V gave up 0 bases and J gave up 4 bases, with 9 bases separating them. This CDR3 is 13 amino acids long. The CDR3 region has the DNA TGCAGTGCTAGAGAGGAAGTGGGCTATGGCTACACCTTC. Translating it yields CSAREEVGYGYTF.